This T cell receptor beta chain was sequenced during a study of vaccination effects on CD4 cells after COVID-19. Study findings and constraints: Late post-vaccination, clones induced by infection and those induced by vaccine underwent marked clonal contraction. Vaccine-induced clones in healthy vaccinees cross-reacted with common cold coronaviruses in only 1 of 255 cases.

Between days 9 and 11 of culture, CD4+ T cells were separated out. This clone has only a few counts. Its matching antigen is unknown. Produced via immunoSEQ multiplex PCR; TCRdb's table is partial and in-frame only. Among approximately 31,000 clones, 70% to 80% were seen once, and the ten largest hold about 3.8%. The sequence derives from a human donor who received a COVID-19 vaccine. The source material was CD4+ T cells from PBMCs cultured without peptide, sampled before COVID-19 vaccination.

The CDR3 sequence: CASSSSGRDGRQYF. CDR3 bases: TGTGCCAGCAGCTCAAGCGGGAGGGATGGGCGGCAGTACTTC. This sequence joins TRBV14 and TRBJ2-7; 10 nucleotides line up with TRBD2. V dropped 5 bases and J dropped 9; count of bases not matched to a gene: 10. The CDR3 loop spans 14 amino acids. Germline CDR1 and CDR2: SGHDN and FVKESK.